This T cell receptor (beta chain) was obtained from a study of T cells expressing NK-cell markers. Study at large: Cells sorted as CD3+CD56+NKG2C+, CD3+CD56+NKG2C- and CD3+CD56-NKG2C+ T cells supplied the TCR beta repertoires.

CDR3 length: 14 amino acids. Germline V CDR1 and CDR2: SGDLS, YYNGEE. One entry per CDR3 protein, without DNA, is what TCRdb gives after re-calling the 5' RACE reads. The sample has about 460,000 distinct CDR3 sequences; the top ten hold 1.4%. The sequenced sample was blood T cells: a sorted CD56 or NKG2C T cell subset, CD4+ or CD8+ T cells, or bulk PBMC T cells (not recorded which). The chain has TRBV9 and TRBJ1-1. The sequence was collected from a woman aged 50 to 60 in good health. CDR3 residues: CASSVAEMNTEAFF.